This T cell receptor (beta chain) was sequenced for a study of cytomegalovirus exposure and HLA in healthy donors. The PCR employed 60 Vbeta primers together with 13 Jbeta primers. The assay was immunoSEQ multiplex PCR, and TCRdb's table has in-frame clones only and misses some. The sample has 90,000 to 140,000 clones; nearly 80% are singletons. This clone was observed a handful of times. Per the germline V gene, CDR1 is SEHNR and CDR2 is FQNEAQ (reference sequence). V lost 1 base and J 4 bases, leaving 16 bases between the germline ends. CDR3 length equals 17 residues. The TCR was taken from a young man in good health and CMV-seronegative. The chain joins TRBV7-9 to TRBJ2-2, with D possibly being TRBD2 (6 bases). Sequencing was performed on PBMCs. Here the CDR3 DNA reads TGTGCCAGCAGCTTAGGACCGGGGGTCGGGGTCACCGGGGAGCTGTTTTTT. Translating it yields CASSLGPGVGVTGELFF.